This is a list of T cell receptor beta chains from one sample in a study of blood T cell repertoires in COVID-19. Some clones are missing from TCRdb's copy, which holds only in-frame ones; the method was immunoSEQ multiplex PCR. This table has about 200,000 clones, 70% to 90% appearing once. Specimen: PBMCs or T cells enriched from blood (not recorded which). Source of these receptors: a woman between 18 and 30 years old who had recovered from COVID-19. Each CDR3 is given with its conserved first and last residue. Fields, in order: D gene, clone size, V gene, J gene, CDR3 protein, CDR3 DNA. A D gene is named only where the DNA matches it firmly. The size of a clone is reported for some rows only, either as once, few or many, or as a class for expanded clones.

TRBD1,NA,TRBV28,TRBJ1-1,CASSLSRDRVTEAFF,TGTGCCAGCAGTTTGAGTCGGGACAGGGTCACTGAAGCTTTCTTT
NA,NA,TRBV27,TRBJ1-1,CASSLLAGGNSEAFF,TGTGCCAGCAGTTTATTAGCGGGGGGGAACTCTGAAGCTTTCTTT
NA,NA,TRBV28,TRBJ1-6,CASSPLGSPLHF,TGTGCCAGCAGCCCTCTCGGTTCACCCCTCCACTTT
NA,NA,TRBV29-1,TRBJ1-2,CSVGRDFSGYTF,TGCAGCGTTGGGCGGGACTTTAGTGGCTACACCTTC
NA,NA,TRBV5-6,TRBJ2-1,CASSLSSRYNEQFF,TGTGCCAGCAGCCTTTCGTCACGGTACAATGAGCAGTTCTTC
NA,once,TRBV6-1,TRBJ2-7,CASSEAYSFNSYEQYF,TGTGCCAGCAGTGAAGCCTATTCTTTTAACTCCTACGAGCAGTACTTC
TRBD1,NA,TRBV28,TRBJ1-1,CASSFGTGIAFF,TGTGCCAGCAGTTTCGGGACAGGGATAGCTTTCTTT
NA,NA,TRBV27,TRBJ1-6,CASSPAFGTLYNSPLHF,TGTGCCAGCAGTCCCGCTTTCGGGACACTCTATAATTCACCCCTCCACTTT
TRBD1,NA,TRBV29-1,TRBJ1-2,CSVEDRQGWDYGYTF,TGCAGCGTTGAAGACCGACAGGGGTGGGATTATGGCTACACCTTC
NA,NA,TRBV10-2,TRBJ2-2,CASSELSGELFF,TGCGCCAGCAGTGAGTTGAGCGGGGAGCTGTTTTTT
TRBD1,NA,TRBV7-9,TRBJ2-7,CASSLGDRATYEQYF,TGTGCCAGCAGCTTAGGGGACAGGGCCACCTACGAGCAGTACTTC
TRBD2,NA,TRBV11-3,TRBJ2-3,CASSLRGGSTDTQYF,TGTGCCAGCAGCTTACGCGGGGGGAGCACAGATACGCAGTATTTT
NA,NA,TRBV18,TRBJ2-3,CASSPPEVADTQYF,TGTGCCAGCTCACCTCCCGAGGTGGCAGATACGCAGTATTTT
TRBD1,NA,TRBV6-5,TRBJ2-5,CAVRPGQGWETQYF,TGTGCCGTAAGGCCGGGACAGGGGTGGGAGACCCAGTACTTC
TRBD2,NA,TRBV5-1,TRBJ2-1,CASSKQGLAGGDEQFF,TGCGCCAGCAGCAAACAGGGACTAGCGGGGGGCGATGAGCAGTTCTTC
NA,NA,TRBV4-1,TRBJ1-1,CASSQPGTEAFF,TGCGCCAGCAGCCAACCGGGCACTGAAGCTTTCTTT
TRBD1,few,TRBV9,TRBJ1-6,CASSVVGTGLAKWANSPLHF,TGTGCCAGCAGCGTAGTGGGGACAGGGCTAGCGAAGTGGGCCAATTCACCCCTCCACTTT
NA,NA,TRBV24-1,TRBJ2-1,CACGGDAYNEQFF,TGTGCCTGTGGCGGGGACGCCTACAATGAGCAGTTCTTC
NA,NA,TRBV5-6,TRBJ1-5,CASSLGRNNQPQHF,TGTGCCAGCAGCTTAGGGAGGAACAATCAGCCCCAGCATTTT
NA,NA,TRBV7-9,TRBJ1-1,CASSLAWRPEAFF,TGTGCCAGCAGCTTAGCTTGGCGGCCTGAAGCTTTCTTT
NA,NA,TRBV7-9,TRBJ2-7,CASSLRGYEQYF,TGTGCCAGCAGCTTAAGGGGGTACGAGCAGTACTTC
TRBD1,NA,TRBV2,TRBJ1-5,CASSEDRASNQPQHF,TGTGCCAGCAGCGAGGACAGGGCCAGCAATCAGCCCCAGCATTTT
NA,NA,TRBV4-1,TRBJ1-3,CGTSGPGNTIYF,TGCGGTACGTCAGGGCCTGGAAACACCATATATTTT
NA,NA,TRBV4-1,TRBJ1-5,CASSQEDTNQPQHF,TGCGCCAGCAGCCAAGAGGACACGAATCAGCCCCAGCATTTT
NA,NA,TRBV4-1,TRBJ1-4,CASSQTRLKLFF,TGCGCCAGCAGCCAAACACGCCTGAAACTGTTTTTT
NA,NA,TRBV4-1,TRBJ1-1,CASSQGLFSGRITPPREAFF,TGCGCCAGCAGCCAAGGATTGTTTAGCGGGAGGATCACGCCCCCCCGAGAAGCTTTCTTT
TRBD1,once,TRBV10-3,TRBJ1-2,CAISAQGADYGYTF,TGTGCCATCAGTGCCCAGGGGGCCGACTATGGCTACACCTTC
NA,NA,TRBV27,TRBJ2-2,CASSPQGAGELFF,TGTGCCAGCAGTCCGCAGGGTGCCGGGGAGCTGTTTTTT
TRBD1,once,TRBV5-6,TRBJ1-2,CASSRRQGTLGGYTF,TGTGCCAGCAGCCGTCGACAGGGCACCCTGGGGGGCTACACCTTC
NA,NA,TRBV11-2,TRBJ2-2,CASGGWLALNTGELFF,TGTGCCAGCGGAGGGTGGCTAGCGCTGAACACCGGGGAGCTGTTTTTT
TRBD1,once,TRBV18,TRBJ2-6,CASKQGALGANVLTF,TGTGCCAGCAAACAGGGGGCGCTTGGGGCCAACGTCCTGACTTTC
NA,NA,TRBV7-2,TRBJ2-1,CASSLGGGFSYNEQFF,TGTGCCAGCAGCTTAGGTGGGGGGTTCTCCTACAATGAGCAGTTCTTC
TRBD1,few,TRBV29-1,TRBJ2-7,CSVESGQGYEQYF,TGCAGCGTTGAATCAGGACAGGGCTACGAGCAGTACTTC
TRBD1,NA,TRBV18,TRBJ1-1,CASSPGQGAFSTEAFF,TGTGCCAGCTCACCAGGACAGGGGGCCTTTTCAACTGAAGCTTTCTTT
NA,NA,TRBV30,TRBJ1-2,CAGWNGQGNGYTF,TGTGCCGGGTGGAACGGCCAGGGGAATGGCTACACCTTC
TRBD2,NA,TRBV5-4,TRBJ2-1,CASSQTSGDNEQFF,TGTGCCAGCAGTCAGACTAGCGGGGACAATGAGCAGTTCTTC
NA,NA,TRBV10-2,TRBJ1-5,CASGGQGHSGQPQHF,TGCGCCAGCGGGGGTCAGGGGCATTCGGGTCAGCCCCAGCATTTT
TRBD1,NA,TRBV25-1,TRBJ1-1,CASSSRQGSTEAFF,TGTGCCAGCAGTAGTAGACAGGGTAGTACTGAAGCTTTCTTT
TRBD1,NA,TRBV7-2,TRBJ1-5,CASSLAGTGGAYSNQPQHF,TGTGCCAGCAGCTTAGCCGGGACAGGGGGCGCTTATAGCAATCAGCCCCAGCATTTT
TRBD1,NA,TRBV24-1,TRBJ2-3,CATSDPSSQGAIDTQYF,TGTGCCACCAGTGATCCCTCATCCCAGGGGGCAATAGATACGCAGTATTTT
NA,once,TRBV28,TRBJ2-3,CASTGDTQYF,TGTGCCAGCACCGGGGATACGCAGTATTTT
NA,NA,TRBV19,TRBJ1-1,CASSIAEGTEAFF,TGTGCCAGTAGTATAGCCGAGGGCACTGAAGCTTTCTTT
NA,once,TRBV6-5,TRBJ1-5,CASSSGREDQPQHF,TGTGCCAGCAGTTCCGGACGGGAAGATCAGCCCCAGCATTTT
NA,NA,TRBV29-1,TRBJ2-5,CSVVLDLTSGKGSGRETQYF,TGCAGCGTTGTCCTCGACCTCACATCGGGAAAAGGGAGTGGGCGAGAGACCCAGTACTTC
NA,few,TRBV6-1,TRBJ2-3,CASSDRETDTQYF,TGTGCCAGCAGTGATAGGGAGACAGATACGCAGTATTTT
NA,NA,TRBV2,TRBJ1-2,CASSYDSSEHGYTF,TGTGCCAGCAGTTACGACAGCAGCGAACATGGCTACACCTTC
NA,NA,TRBV28,TRBJ2-1,CASSLVPHSNYEQFF,TGTGCCAGCAGTTTAGTACCCCACAGTAACTATGAGCAGTTCTTC
NA,NA,TRBV5-1,TRBJ1-2,CASSLARSTNYGYTF,TGCGCCAGCAGCTTGGCTAGGTCTACTAACTATGGCTACACCTTC
NA,NA,TRBV18,TRBJ1-1,CASSPPVATEAFF,TGTGCCAGCTCACCACCGGTGGCCACTGAAGCTTTCTTT
NA,NA,TRBV6-5,TRBJ1-6,CASGGSSPLHF,TGTGCCAGCGGGGGGTCGTCCCCCCTCCACTTT